The next 30 T cell receptor beta chains were all read from a single sample in a study of cytomegalovirus exposure and HLA in healthy donors. The PCR was carried out with 60 Vbeta primers and 13 Jbeta primers. Clones were sequenced by immunoSEQ multiplex PCR, and TCRdb holds only the in-frame ones, with some missing. This repertoire shows about 180,000 clones, 75% to 90% found once; its top ten account for 1.3% to 1.5%. Sequenced input: PBMCs. The receptors derive from a girl aged 5 to 17 in good health and CMV-seropositive.

V is TRBV11-2 and J is TRBJ2-3; 7 bases are shared with TRBD1. This CDR3 comprises 16 residues. Germline values: CDR1 SGHAT, CDR2 FQNNGV. J gave up 2 bases and V 4 bases, and 9 bases lay outside the gene matches. As DNA, the CDR3 is TGTGCCAGCAGCTATAACAGGGGCCCCGACACAGATACGCAGTATTTT. Its translation: CASSYNRGPDTDTQYF.

This clone was detected a few times. The chain is built from TRBV10-3 and TRBJ2-7, with 9 positions matching TRBD2. With 3 bases clipped from V and 0 bases from J, the junction kept 9 bases outside the gene matches. This CDR3 region has 17 residues. CDR1 is ENHRY and CDR2 is SYGVKD in the germline V gene. The CDR3 sequence: CAISDGSGSGSSYEQYF. Written as DNA, the CDR3 is TGTGCCATCAGTGACGGTAGCGGGAGTGGTAGCTCCTACGAGCAGTACTTC.

The chain recombines TRBV5-1 with TRBJ1-3; 8 bases map to TRBD1. This CDR3 is built from 14 residues. V lost 5 bases and J lost 5; bases outside the gene matches: 6. The germline gives CDR1 SGHRS, CDR2 YFSETQ. CDR3 in amino acids: CASSSGQERNTIYF. The CDR3 region has the DNA TGCGCCAGCAGTTCGGGACAGGAACGAAACACCATATATTTT. Based on the CDR3 plus reference TRBV5-1 and TRBJ1-3, the full variable domain is KAGVTQTPRYLIKTRGQQVTLSCSPISGHRSVSWYQQTPGQGLQFLFEYFSETQRNKGNFPGRFSGRQFSNSRSEMNVSTLELGDSALYLCASSSGQERNTIYFGEGSWLTVV.

This chain uses TRBV5-4 with TRBJ1-3; D not resolved. The CDR3 consists of 13 residues. Germline V lookup: CDR1 SGHNT, CDR2 YYREEE (reference sequence). Trimming cost V 2 bases and J 4 bases, with 7 bases left between them. CDR3 bases: TGTGCCAGCAGCTTTGGCCAGGGAAACACCATATATTTT. Amino acid sequence: CASSFGQGNTIYF.

V is TRBV11-2 and J is TRBJ2-1; TRBD2 matches 12 bases. CDR1 and CDR2 from the germline V gene are SGHAT and FQNNGV. V was pared by 5 bases and J by 3 bases, with 11 bases of the junction left unmatched. The CDR3 is made up of 18 amino acids. The DNA of the CDR3 is TGTGCCAGCAGCCGAGCGATGACTAGCGGGAGAAGCTACAATGAGCAGTTCTTC. Its protein product is CASSRAMTSGRSYNEQFF. The full variable domain, with the rest looked up from reference TRBV11-2 and TRBJ2-1, is EAGVAQSPRYKIIEKRQSVAFWCNPISGHATLYWYQQILGQGPKLLIQFQNNGVVDDSQLPKDRFSAERLKGVDSTLKIQPAKLEDSAVYLCASSRAMTSGRSYNEQFFGPGTRLTVL.

CDR3 in amino acids: CASSRTGGRMGNTEAFF. CDR3 DNA sequence: TGTGCCAGCAGTCGGACAGGGGGCAGAATGGGAAACACTGAAGCTTTCTTT. The chain recombines TRBV5-4 with TRBJ1-1; 11 nucleotides line up with TRBD1. CDR3 length: 17 amino acids. Germline V gene data show CDR1 as SGHNT and CDR2 as YYREEE (reference sequence). V lost 5 bases to trimming and J lost 2 bases; unmatched junction nucleotides: 11.

DNA of the CDR3: TGTGCCAGCAGTTCATTTTCACTCACCGGGGAGCTGTTTTTT. Protein sequence: CASSSFSLTGELFF. The chain is built from TRBV27 and TRBJ2-2; D gene ambiguous. The CDR3 consists of 14 residues. Germline-derived CDR1 and CDR2 are MNHEY and SMNVEV (reference sequence). V lost 4 bases to trimming and J lost 4 bases, with 10 bases between them.

The rearrangement uses TRBV29-1 and TRBJ2-3; D is ambiguous. This CDR3 has 16 amino acids. V was shortened by 5 bases and J by 3 bases, with 21 bases between the two germline ends. Germline-derived CDR1 and CDR2 are SQVTM and ANQGSEA. Written as DNA, the CDR3 is TGCAGCGTTAGCCCTTTTAATAGGAAGACTACAGATACGCAGTATTTT. Its translation is CSVSPFNRKTTDTQYF.

This chain uses TRBV30 with TRBJ2-1; TRBD2 agrees at 9 bases. Germline trimming cut 5 bases from V and 4 bases from J; bases unmatched to any gene: 6. From germline, CDR1 is GTSNPN and CDR2 SVGIG (reference sequence). The CDR3 is made up of 14 amino acids. In DNA, the CDR3 is TGTGCCTGGGCGGAGCTAGCGGGATACAATGAGCAGTTCTTC. This translates into CAWAELAGYNEQFF.

This clone was detected only once. The chain recombines TRBV25-1 with TRBJ2-5; possible D gene TRBD2, 5 bases. The CDR3 contains 14 residues. V was shortened by 7 bases and J by 4 bases, with 16 bases between the two germline ends. CDR1 is MGHDK, CDR2 SYGVNS, per germline. The CDR3 spells CASNAASFRETQYF. The CDR3 coding sequence is TGTGCCAGCAATGCGGCTAGCTTCAGAGAGACCCAGTACTTC.

This sequence joins TRBV29-1 and TRBJ2-7; tentatively, D is TRBD1 (6 bases). V was trimmed by 4 bases and J by 4 bases, leaving 14 bases between them. The CDR3 covers 13 residues. Germline values: CDR1 SQVTM, CDR2 ANQGSEA. The CDR3 loop reads CSVVQDSYYEQYF. CDR3 DNA sequence: TGCAGCGTTGTCCAGGACAGTTATTACGAGCAGTACTTC.

This clone was recorded a few times. V and J are TRBV6-5 and TRBJ1-6; TRBD1 aligns across 7 bases. The CDR3 totals 16 residues. Losses at the gene ends were 4 bases for V and 0 bases for J; bases not matched to a gene: 3. The germline gives CDR1 MNHEY, CDR2 SVGAGI. CDR3 nucleotide sequence: TGTGCCAGCAGTTTACAGGGGAGCTCCTATAATTCACCCCTCCACTTT. It encodes CASSLQGSSYNSPLHF.

The chain employs TRBV6-5 and TRBJ2-7; TRBD2 aligns across 10 bases. CDR1 MNHEY and CDR2 SVGAGI come from the germline V gene. This CDR3 has 16 amino acids. J lost 5 bases, V lost 0 bases, and 7 bases had no gene match. Here the CDR3 DNA reads TGTGCCAGCAGTTACTCGTGGTCTAGCGGGAGCCACGAGCAGTACTTC. Amino acids: CASSYSWSSGSHEQYF.

The J gene is TRBJ1-2, the V gene TRBV7-9; tentatively, D is TRBD1 (5 bases). The CDR3 length is 14 residues. V gave up 5 bases and J gave up 4 bases, with 14 bases separating them. Germline values: CDR1 SEHNR, CDR2 FQNEAQ (reference sequence). CDR3 protein: CASSPSGGIYGYTF. The CDR3 DNA is TGTGCCAGCAGCCCCTCGGGGGGGATCTATGGCTACACCTTC. Combining the CDR3 with reference TRBV7-9 and TRBJ1-2 gives the whole variable domain DTGVSQNPRHKITKRGQNVTFRCDPISEHNRLYWYRQTLGQGPEFLTYFQNEAQLEKSRLLSDRFSAERPKGSFSTLEIQRTEQGDSAMYLCASSPSGGIYGYTFGSGTRLTVV.

Here the CDR3 reads CASSQEPKATSQETQYF. The CDR3 DNA follows: TGCGCCAGCAGCCAAGAACCCAAGGCGACTAGCCAAGAGACCCAGTACTTC. V gene TRBV4-1 combines with J gene TRBJ2-5; D is perhaps TRBD2 (6 bases). Germline lookup yields CDR1 MGHRA and CDR2 YSYEKL. CDR3 length equals 17 residues. The V and J ends lost 0 bases and 1 base respectively, with 15 bases between them.

The chain carries TRBV25-1 and TRBJ1-4; no definite D call. Germline values: CDR1 MGHDK, CDR2 SYGVNS. V was cut by 3 bases and J by 5 bases, with 7 bases left in between. This CDR3 spans 13 amino acids. The CDR3 sequence: CASSDHWNEKLFF. The DNA for the CDR3 is TGTGCCAGCAGTGACCACTGGAATGAAAAACTGTTTTTT.

This clone occurred a few times. The chain is built from TRBV5-1 and TRBJ2-5; 8 nucleotides align to TRBD2. This CDR3 is 16 amino acids long. CDR1 and CDR2 from the germline V gene are SGHRS and YFSETQ. V lost 1 base and J lost 2; bases outside the gene matches: 7. The CDR3 reads CASSLRLAGPQETQYF. As DNA, the CDR3 is TGCGCCAGCAGCTTGCGGCTAGCGGGCCCTCAAGAGACCCAGTACTTC.

The chain has TRBV5-1 and TRBJ1-4; tentative D call: TRBD1 (6 bases). The germline CDR1 and CDR2 sequences are SGHRS and YFSETQ. The CDR3 extends over 13 amino acids. Trimming removed 4 bases from V and 6 bases from J, with 10 bases in between. The CDR3 region is CASSRTVDEKLFF. CDR3 DNA: TGCGCCAGCAGCCGGACAGTCGATGAAAAACTGTTTTTT. The variable domain in full, completed from reference TRBV5-1 and TRBJ1-4, reads KAGVTQTPRYLIKTRGQQVTLSCSPISGHRSVSWYQQTPGQGLQFLFEYFSETQRNKGNFPGRFSGRQFSNSRSEMNVSTLELGDSALYLCASSRTVDEKLFFGSGTQLSVL.

The V and J genes are TRBV2 and TRBJ1-4; D unresolved. This CDR3 is built from 17 residues. The V gene's germline CDR1 is SNHLY and CDR2 FYNNEI. The V gene lost 1 base and the J gene lost 7 bases, with 19 bases spanning the gap. The DNA for the CDR3 is TGTGCCAGCAGTGAAGTGAGGCGAGCAGCCGGAGGTGAAAAACTGTTTTTT. It is translated as CASSEVRRAAGGEKLFF. The full variable domain, its missing parts supplied by reference TRBV2 and TRBJ1-4, is EPEVTQTPSHQVTQMGQEVILRCVPISNHLYFYWYRQILGQKVEFLVSFYNNEISEKSEIFDDQFSVERPDGSNFTLKIRSTKLEDSAMYFCASSEVRRAAGGEKLFFGSGTQLSVL.

The chain joins TRBV19 to TRBJ2-5, with 9 bases fitting TRBD1. Per the germline V gene, CDR1 is LNHDA and CDR2 is SQIVND (reference sequence). This CDR3 comprises 18 residues. The V gene end was trimmed by 4 bases and the J gene end by 1 base; junction bases not matched to a gene: 13. The CDR3 DNA reads as TGTGCCAGTAGTACCCACCCGGGACAGGGAGGGGCCCAAGAGACCCAGTACTTC. Its protein is CASSTHPGQGGAQETQYF. The whole variable domain, remainder taken from reference TRBV19 and TRBJ2-5, is DGGITQSPKYLFRKEGQNVTLSCEQNLNHDAMYWYRQDPGQGLRLIYYSQIVNDFQKGDIAEGYSVSREKKESFPLTVTSAQKNPTAFYLCASSTHPGQGGAQETQYFGPGTRLLVL.

V usage is TRBV4-2 and J usage is TRBJ2-3; 10 nucleotides match TRBD2. This CDR3 spans 16 amino acids. In germline, CDR1 is LGHNA, CDR2 YNFKEQ. Trimming cost V 0 bases and J 1 base; bases outside gene matches: 1. CDR3: CASSQDGTSGTDTQYF. DNA for the CDR3: TGTGCCAGCAGCCAAGATGGGACTAGCGGCACAGATACGCAGTATTTT.

The chain joins TRBV9 to TRBJ2-7, with a possible D match to TRBD2 (5 bases). The CDR3 contains 15 residues. Germline V gives CDR1 SGDLS, CDR2 YYNGEE. The germline V and J ends were trimmed by 2 bases and 3 bases, with 15 bases remaining between them. CDR3 protein: CASSVASERIYEQYF. The CDR3 nucleotides are TGTGCCAGCAGCGTGGCCAGCGAGCGGATCTACGAGCAGTACTTC.

The chain carries TRBV2 and TRBJ2-5, with D possibly matching TRBD2 (6 bases). Germline CDR1 reads SNHLY; CDR2 reads FYNNEI. The V end lost 8 bases, the J end lost 4 bases, and 14 bases lay between the germline ends. The CDR3 totals 13 residues. The chain's CDR3 is CASGETRRETQYF. DNA for the CDR3: TGTGCCAGCGGCGAGACTAGGCGAGAGACCCAGTACTTC.

The chain joins TRBV4-1 to TRBJ2-2; TRBD2 is a possible D gene (6 bases). V was shortened by 1 base and J by 7 bases, with 13 bases between the two germline ends. The V gene's germline CDR1 is MGHRA and CDR2 YSYEKL. The CDR3 is 15 residues long. The CDR3 loop is CASSQGIWGLGELFF. CDR3 nucleotides: TGCGCCAGCAGCCAAGGAATCTGGGGACTCGGGGAGCTGTTTTTT.

The rearrangement uses TRBV6-6 and TRBJ2-7, with D perhaps matching TRBD2 (7 bases). The CDR3 is 14 amino acids. CDR1 is MNHNY and CDR2 is SVGAGI in the germline V gene (reference sequence). V was shortened by 6 bases and J by 7 bases, with 19 bases between the two germline ends. CDR3 sequence: CASRPTGRGGEQYF. CDR3 DNA sequence: TGTGCCAGCAGGCCCACAGGGAGGGGGGGGGAGCAGTACTTC.

This clone showed up just a few times. This sequence joins TRBV7-6 and TRBJ2-1; the match to TRBD2 covers 7 bases. Germline loops: CDR1 SGHVS, CDR2 FNYEAQ. The CDR3 loop spans 16 amino acids. Germline trimming cut 5 bases from V and 2 bases from J; bases unmatched to any gene: 9. CDR3 in DNA: TGTGCCAGCAGCGCACCGGCTAGCGGCACCTACAATGAGCAGTTCTTC. Translating it yields CASSAPASGTYNEQFF.

In this sample, this clone turned up a few times. The V and J genes are TRBV6-5 and TRBJ2-7; TRBD2 might be the D (6 bases). The CDR3 length is 14 residues. CDR1 is MNHEY, CDR2 SVGAGI, per germline. Trimming took 6 bases from V and 3 from J, leaving 15 bases between them. CDR3 nucleotides: TGTGCCAGCAGAGATGGGGGGATTGGCTACGAGCAGTACTTC. Translation: CASRDGGIGYEQYF.

In this sample, this clone turned up once. The J gene is TRBJ1-1, the V gene TRBV5-6, with D perhaps matching TRBD1 (5 bases). CDR1 and CDR2 (germline): SGHDT, YYEEEE. The V end was cut by 1 base, the J end by 5 bases, with 24 bases between. CDR3 size: 18 residues. The CDR3 DNA sequence: TGTGCCAGCAGCTTGAGGGCGAGGTGGCAGGGTTCATTGACTGAAGCTTTCTTT. Translating gives CASSLRARWQGSLTEAFF.

The V gene is TRBV25-1, the J gene TRBJ1-3, with 9 bases aligning to TRBD1. J was trimmed by 8 bases and V by 4 bases; bases with no gene match: 12. CDR1 is MGHDK, CDR2 SYGVNS, per germline. The CDR3 covers 16 residues. The CDR3 is CASSGPLGTGFHTIYF. Written as DNA, the CDR3 is TGTGCCAGCAGTGGCCCCTTGGGGACAGGGTTTCACACCATATATTTT.

Here the CDR3 DNA reads TGTGCCAGCAGTTTTAGCGACAGCACAGATACGCAGTATTTT. It specifies CASSFSDSTDTQYF. This chain joins TRBV6-1 and TRBJ2-3; D might be TRBD2 (5 bases). Per the germline V gene, CDR1 is MNHNS and CDR2 is SASEGT. This CDR3 has 14 amino acids. Trimming stripped 5 bases from V and 0 bases from J, with 9 bases between.